The sequence of this T cell receptor (beta chain) was determined in a study of blood T cell repertoires in COVID-19. Turning to the study itself: T cells, B-cell-depleted T cells, or PBMCs supplied cDNA or gDNA.

The method was immunoSEQ multiplex PCR; TCRdb's version includes in-frame clones alone and lacks a portion of them. The sample yields about 300,000 clones, about nine tenths seen once. Specimen: peripheral blood. This TCR derives from a woman aged 40 to 49 who had recovered from COVID-19.

The CDR3 DNA reads TGTGCCAGCAGCGCCCCCCCGTTGAGCACAGATACGCAGTATTTT. It is translated as CASSAPPLSTDTQYF. The chain uses TRBV9 and TRBJ2-3; D gene ambiguous. Trimming took 3 bases from V and 0 from J, leaving 11 bases between them. Germline CDR1 and CDR2: SGDLS and YYNGEE. The CDR3 is 15 amino acids.